The 9 T cell receptor beta chains presented below share a single source sample, sequenced in a study of shared clonotypes between healthy human individuals. Produced via immunoSEQ multiplex PCR; TCRdb's table is partial and in-frame only. Seen here are about a million clones, 77% observed once, and the top ten hold 0.89%. Material: memory CD4+ T cells from PBMCs. Subset here: CD45RA-negative fraction. These receptors were collected from a man younger than 35 in good health. Some clones in this sample may be carry-over from other donors' samples.

A few counts support this clone. The genes are TRBV9 and TRBJ2-2, with 8 bases aligning to TRBD2. Germline lookup yields CDR1 SGDLS and CDR2 YYNGEE. The J segment lost 3 bases and the V segment lost 3 bases, leaving 4 bases of the junction unmatched. CDR3 length: 15 amino acids. For the CDR3, the DNA is TGTGCCAGCAGCGCGACTAGCGCCGACACCGGGGAGCTGTTTTTT. Its translation is CASSATSADTGELFF.

The chain employs TRBV5-1 and TRBJ2-7; the match to TRBD1 covers 8 bases. In germline, CDR1 is SGHRS, CDR2 YFSETQ. CDR3 length equals 16 residues. J gave up 1 base and V 6 bases, and 12 bases lay outside the gene matches. Here the CDR3 reads CASTGGVQGASYEQYF. CDR3 bases: TGCGCCAGCACCGGTGGGGTGCAGGGGGCGTCCTACGAGCAGTACTTC.

The V call is TRBV27, the J call TRBJ1-5; no clear D gene. CDR3 length equals 15 residues. Trimming shortened V by 8 bases and J by 0 bases, and 14 bases separated the two germline ends. CDR1 is MNHEY and CDR2 is SMNVEV in the germline V gene (reference sequence). The CDR3 region is CASGLQSNSNQPQHF. CDR3 DNA sequence: TGTGCCAGCGGACTCCAGAGTAATAGCAATCAGCCCCAGCATTTT.

This chain uses TRBV7-3 with TRBJ1-3; D remains unclear. Germline assignment: CDR1 SGHTA and CDR2 FQGTGA. V shed 4 bases and J shed 3 bases, with 7 bases lying between them. The CDR3 covers 13 residues. CDR3 amino acids: CASSSDYGNTIYF. The CDR3 coding sequence is TGTGCCAGCAGCTCGGACTATGGAAACACCATATATTTT. The entire variable domain, with the rest obtained from reference TRBV7-3 and TRBJ1-3, is as follows: GAGVSQTPSNKVTEKGKYVELRCDPISGHTALYWYRQSLGQGPEFLIYFQGTGAADDSGLPNDRFFAVRPEGSVSTLKIQRTERGDSAVYLCASSSDYGNTIYFGEGSWLTVV.

V is TRBV29-1 and J is TRBJ2-7; the D is unclear. The V and J ends lost 4 bases and 1 base respectively, with 5 bases between them. The CDR3 loop spans 11 amino acids. The germline gives CDR1 SQVTM, CDR2 ANQGSEA. The CDR3 DNA sequence: TGCAGCGTTGTCAGTTCCTACGAGCAGTACTTC. Translation gives CSVVSSYEQYF.

This chain joins TRBV7-2 and TRBJ1-2; D is unclear. The length of the CDR3 is 13 residues. Germline CDR1 reads SGHTA; CDR2 reads FQGNSA. V shed 8 bases and J shed 7 bases, with 17 bases lying between them. The CDR3 loop reads CASAPTAASGYTF. The CDR3 DNA sequence: TGTGCCAGCGCTCCTACAGCGGCAAGTGGCTACACCTTC.

The chain recombines TRBV5-1 with TRBJ2-2, with 11 bases matching TRBD2. J lost 3 bases, V lost 0 bases, and 4 bases had no gene match. The CDR3 runs 17 residues. CDR1 is SGHRS, CDR2 YFSETQ, per germline. The CDR3 spells CASSLGTSGLYTGELFF. The CDR3 DNA is TGCGCCAGCAGCTTGGGGACTAGCGGGTTGTACACCGGGGAGCTGTTTTTT.

The chain carries TRBV30 and TRBJ1-2, with D perhaps matching TRBD1 (6 bases). V gave up 4 bases and J gave up 12 bases, with 18 bases separating them. CDR3 length: 12 residues. The germline gives CDR1 GTSNPN, CDR2 SVGIG (reference sequence). Here the CDR3 reads CAWTTGGTRNTF. CDR3 nucleotides: TGTGCCTGGACTACCGGGGGGACACGCAACACCTTC.

The CDR3 loop is CASSPGGRNTEAFF. CDR3 DNA sequence: TGTGCCAGCAGCCCCGGTGGGAGGAACACTGAAGCTTTCTTT. The chain couples TRBV7-8 to TRBJ1-1; the D is unclear. Trimming pared 5 bases from V and 1 base from J, leaving 11 bases between. The germline gives CDR1 SGHVS, CDR2 FQNEAQ. The CDR3 runs to 14 residues.